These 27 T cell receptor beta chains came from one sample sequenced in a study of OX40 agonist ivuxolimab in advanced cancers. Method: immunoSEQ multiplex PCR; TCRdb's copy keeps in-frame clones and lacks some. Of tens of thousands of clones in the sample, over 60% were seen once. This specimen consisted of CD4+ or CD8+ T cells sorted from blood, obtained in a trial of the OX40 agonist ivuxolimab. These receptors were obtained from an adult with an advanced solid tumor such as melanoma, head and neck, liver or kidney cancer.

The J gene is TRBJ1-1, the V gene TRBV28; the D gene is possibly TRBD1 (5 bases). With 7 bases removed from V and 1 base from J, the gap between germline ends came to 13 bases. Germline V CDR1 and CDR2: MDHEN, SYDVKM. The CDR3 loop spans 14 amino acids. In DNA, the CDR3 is TGTGCCAGCACCCCGGGGGGTAGGAACACTGAAGCTTTCTTT. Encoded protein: CASTPGGRNTEAFF.

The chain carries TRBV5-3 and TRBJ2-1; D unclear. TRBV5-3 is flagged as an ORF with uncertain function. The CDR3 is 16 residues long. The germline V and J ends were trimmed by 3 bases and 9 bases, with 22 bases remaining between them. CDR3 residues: CARSWKSSCSIGEQFF. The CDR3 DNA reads TGTGCCAGAAGCTGGAAGTCAAGCTGCTCAATAGGTGAGCAGTTCTTC.

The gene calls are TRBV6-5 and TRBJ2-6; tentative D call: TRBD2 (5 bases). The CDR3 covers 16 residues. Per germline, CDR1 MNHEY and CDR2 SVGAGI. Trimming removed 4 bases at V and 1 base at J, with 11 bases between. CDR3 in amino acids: CASSSPGGSGANVLTF. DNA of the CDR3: TGTGCCAGCAGTTCCCCTGGAGGATCTGGGGCCAACGTCCTGACTTTC.

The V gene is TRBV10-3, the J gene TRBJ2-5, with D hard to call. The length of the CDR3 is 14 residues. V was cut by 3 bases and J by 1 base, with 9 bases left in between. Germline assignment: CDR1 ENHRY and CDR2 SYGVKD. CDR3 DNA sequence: TGTGCCATCAGTGAAAGGCAGGTCCAAGAGACCCAGTACTTC. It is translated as CAISERQVQETQYF.

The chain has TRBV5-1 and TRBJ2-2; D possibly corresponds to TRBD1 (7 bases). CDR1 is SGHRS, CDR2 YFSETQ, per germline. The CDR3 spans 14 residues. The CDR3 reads CATRDRDYTGELFF. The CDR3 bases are TGCGCAACCAGAGACAGGGACTACACCGGGGAGCTGTTTTTT.

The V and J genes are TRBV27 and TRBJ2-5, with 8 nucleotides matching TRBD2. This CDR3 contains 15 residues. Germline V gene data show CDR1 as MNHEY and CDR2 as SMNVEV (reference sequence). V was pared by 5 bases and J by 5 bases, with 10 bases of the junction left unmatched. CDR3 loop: CASSLGVAGPETQYF. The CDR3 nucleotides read TGTGCCAGCAGTCTGGGGGTAGCGGGACCCGAGACCCAGTACTTC.

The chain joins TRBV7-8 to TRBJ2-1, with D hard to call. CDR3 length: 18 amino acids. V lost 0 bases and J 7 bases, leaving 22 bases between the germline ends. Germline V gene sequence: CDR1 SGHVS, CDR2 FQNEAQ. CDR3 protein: CASSLALNGPLGGNEQFF. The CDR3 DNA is TGTGCCAGCAGCTTAGCGCTAAACGGCCCCTTAGGTGGGAATGAGCAGTTCTTC.

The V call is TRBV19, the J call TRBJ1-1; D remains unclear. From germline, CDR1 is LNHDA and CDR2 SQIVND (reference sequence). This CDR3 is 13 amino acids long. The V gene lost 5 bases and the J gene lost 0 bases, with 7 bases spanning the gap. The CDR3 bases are TGTGCCAGTAGTGGGAGGATGAACACTGAAGCTTTCTTT. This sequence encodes CASSGRMNTEAFF.

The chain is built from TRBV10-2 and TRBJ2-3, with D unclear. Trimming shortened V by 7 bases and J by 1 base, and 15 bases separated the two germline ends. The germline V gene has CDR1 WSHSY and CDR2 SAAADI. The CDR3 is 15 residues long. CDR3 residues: CASIQVLPGTDTQYF. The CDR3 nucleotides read TGCGCCAGCATCCAGGTCCTACCTGGCACAGATACGCAGTATTTT.

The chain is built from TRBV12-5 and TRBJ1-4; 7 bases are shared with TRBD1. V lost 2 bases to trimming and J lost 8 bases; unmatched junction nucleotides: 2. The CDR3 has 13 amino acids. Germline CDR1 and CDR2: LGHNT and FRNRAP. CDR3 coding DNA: TGTGCTAGTGGTTTGAGGGGGCAGGAAAAACTGTTTTTT. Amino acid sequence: CASGLRGQEKLFF.

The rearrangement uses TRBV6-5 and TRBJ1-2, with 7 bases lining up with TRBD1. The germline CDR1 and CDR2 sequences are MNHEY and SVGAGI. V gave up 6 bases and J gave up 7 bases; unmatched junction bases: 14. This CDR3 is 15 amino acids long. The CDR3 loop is CASSYTTSRGTGYTF. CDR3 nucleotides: TGTGCCAGCAGCTATACGACTAGCAGGGGGACTGGCTACACCTTC.

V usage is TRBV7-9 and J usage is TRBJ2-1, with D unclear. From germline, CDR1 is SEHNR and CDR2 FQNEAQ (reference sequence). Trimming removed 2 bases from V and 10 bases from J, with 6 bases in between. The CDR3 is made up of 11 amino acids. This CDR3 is CASSLTEEQFF. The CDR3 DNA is TGTGCCAGCAGCTTAACTGAGGAGCAGTTCTTC. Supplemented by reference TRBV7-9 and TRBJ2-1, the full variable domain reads DTGVSQNPRHKITKRGQNVTFRCDPISEHNRLYWYRQTLGQGPEFLTYFQNEAQLEKSRLLSDRFSAERPKGSFSTLEIQRTEQGDSAMYLCASSLTEEQFFGPGTRLTVL.

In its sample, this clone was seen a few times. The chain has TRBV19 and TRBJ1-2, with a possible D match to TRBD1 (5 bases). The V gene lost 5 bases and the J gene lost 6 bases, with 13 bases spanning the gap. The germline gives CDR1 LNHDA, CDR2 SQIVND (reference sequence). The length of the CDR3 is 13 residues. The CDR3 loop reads CASSWERGNGYTF. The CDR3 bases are TGTGCCAGTAGTTGGGAAAGGGGAAATGGCTACACCTTC.

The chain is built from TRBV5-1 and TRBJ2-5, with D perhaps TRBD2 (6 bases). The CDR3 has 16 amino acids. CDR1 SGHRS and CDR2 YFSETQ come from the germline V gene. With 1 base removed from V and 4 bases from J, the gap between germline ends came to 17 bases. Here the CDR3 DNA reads TGCGCCAGCAGCTTGACCCCGACTAGTATAGGAGAGACCCAGTACTTC. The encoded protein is CASSLTPTSIGETQYF.

This CDR3 is CASKSNGQRVAFF. The CDR3 DNA follows: TGTGCCAGTAAGAGCAATGGTCAGCGGGTCGCTTTCTTT. This chain links TRBV19 with TRBJ1-1; D is undetermined. V gave up 7 bases and J gave up 11 bases, with 20 bases separating them. Germline loops: CDR1 LNHDA, CDR2 SQIVND (reference sequence). CDR3 length equals 13 residues.

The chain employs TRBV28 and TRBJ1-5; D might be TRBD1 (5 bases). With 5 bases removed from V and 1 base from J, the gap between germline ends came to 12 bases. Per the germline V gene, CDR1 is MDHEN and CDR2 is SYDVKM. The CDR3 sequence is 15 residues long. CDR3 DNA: TGTGCCAGCAGTACCCGCAGGGAAAGCAATCAGCCCCAGCATTTT. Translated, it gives CASSTRRESNQPQHF.

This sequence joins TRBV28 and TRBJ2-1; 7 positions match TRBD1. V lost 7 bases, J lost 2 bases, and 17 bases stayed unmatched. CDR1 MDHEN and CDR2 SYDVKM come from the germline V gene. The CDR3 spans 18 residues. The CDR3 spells CASTTRGPEVRAYNEQFF. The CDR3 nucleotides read TGTGCCAGCACTACGAGGGGGCCCGAGGTTAGGGCCTACAATGAGCAGTTCTTC. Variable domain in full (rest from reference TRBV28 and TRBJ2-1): DVKVTQSSRYLVKRTGEKVFLECVQDMDHENMFWYRQDPGLGLRLIYFSYDVKMKEKGDIPEGYSVSREKKERFSLILESASTNQTSMYLCASTTRGPEVRAYNEQFFGPGTRLTVL.

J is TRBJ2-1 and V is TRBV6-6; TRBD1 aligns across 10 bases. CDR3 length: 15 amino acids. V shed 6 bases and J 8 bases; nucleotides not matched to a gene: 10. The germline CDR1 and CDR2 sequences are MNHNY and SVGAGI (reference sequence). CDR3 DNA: TGTGCCAGCAGCCCCGGACAGGGGGAGACATATGAGCAGTTCTTC. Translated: CASSPGQGETYEQFF.

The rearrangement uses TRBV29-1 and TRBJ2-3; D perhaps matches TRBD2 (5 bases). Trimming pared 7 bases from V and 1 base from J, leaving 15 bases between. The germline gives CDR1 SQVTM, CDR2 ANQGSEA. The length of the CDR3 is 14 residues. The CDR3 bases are TGCAGCGGAACGGGGAGTAGCGGCACAGATACGCAGTATTTT. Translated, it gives CSGTGSSGTDTQYF.

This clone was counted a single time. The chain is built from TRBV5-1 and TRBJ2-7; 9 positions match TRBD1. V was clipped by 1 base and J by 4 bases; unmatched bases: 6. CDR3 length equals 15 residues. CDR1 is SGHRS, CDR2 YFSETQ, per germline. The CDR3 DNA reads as TGCGCCAGCAGCTTGAGAACCGGGACAGGGTACGAGCAGTACTTC. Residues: CASSLRTGTGYEQYF.

The CDR3 DNA reads TGTGCCAGCAGTTATTTCGGGGTCATAGACACTGAAGCTTTCTTT. This codes for CASSYFGVIDTEAFF. The V call is TRBV6-5, the J call TRBJ1-1; unclear D gene. The V end lost 3 bases, the J end lost 3 bases, and 14 bases lay between the germline ends. Germline assignment: CDR1 MNHEY and CDR2 SVGAGI. The CDR3 covers 15 residues.

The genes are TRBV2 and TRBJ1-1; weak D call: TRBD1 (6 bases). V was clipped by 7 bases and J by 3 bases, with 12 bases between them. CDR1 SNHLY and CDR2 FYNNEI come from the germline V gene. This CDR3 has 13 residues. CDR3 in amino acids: CASNRQEDTEAFF. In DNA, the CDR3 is TGTGCCAGCAACAGACAGGAAGACACTGAAGCTTTCTTT.

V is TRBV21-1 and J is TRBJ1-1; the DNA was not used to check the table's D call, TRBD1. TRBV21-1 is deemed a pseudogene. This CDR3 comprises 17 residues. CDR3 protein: CASSKAPLDRRNTEAFF. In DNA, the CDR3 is TGTGCCAGCAGCAAAGCCCCACTCGACAGGAGGAACACTGAAGCTTTCTTT.

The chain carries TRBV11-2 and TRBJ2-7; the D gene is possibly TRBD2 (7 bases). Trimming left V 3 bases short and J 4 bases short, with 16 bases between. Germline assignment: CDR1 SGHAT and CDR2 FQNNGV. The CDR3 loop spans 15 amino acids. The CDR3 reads CASSFSRGGAYEQYF. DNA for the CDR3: TGTGCCAGCAGCTTCTCGCGTGGGGGGGCTTACGAGCAGTACTTC.

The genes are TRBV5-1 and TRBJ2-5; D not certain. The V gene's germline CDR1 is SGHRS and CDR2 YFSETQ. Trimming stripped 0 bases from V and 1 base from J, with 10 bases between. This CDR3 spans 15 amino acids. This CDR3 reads CASSLEAGVQETQYF. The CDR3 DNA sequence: TGCGCCAGCAGCTTGGAGGCAGGCGTCCAAGAGACCCAGTACTTC.

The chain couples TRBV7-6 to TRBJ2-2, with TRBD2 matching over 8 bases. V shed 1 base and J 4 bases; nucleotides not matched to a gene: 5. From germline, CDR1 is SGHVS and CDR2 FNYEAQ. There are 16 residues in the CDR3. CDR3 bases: TGTGCCAGCAGCTTAGACGGGAGGGGGGTCACCGGGGAGCTGTTTTTT. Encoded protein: CASSLDGRGVTGELFF.

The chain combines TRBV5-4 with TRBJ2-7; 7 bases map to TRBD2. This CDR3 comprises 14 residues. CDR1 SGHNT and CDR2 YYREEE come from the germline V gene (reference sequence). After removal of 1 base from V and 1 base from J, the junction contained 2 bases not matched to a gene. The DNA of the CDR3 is TGTGCCAGCAGCTTGTTGGGGGGGTCCTACGAGCAGTACTTC. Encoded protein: CASSLLGGSYEQYF. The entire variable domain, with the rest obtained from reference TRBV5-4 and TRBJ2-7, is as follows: ETGVTQSPTHLIKTRGQQVTLRCSSQSGHNTVSWYQQALGQGPQFIFQYYREEENGRGNFPPRFSGLQFPNYSSELNVNALELDDSALYLCASSLLGGSYEQYFGPGTRLTVT.